What follows are 26 T cell receptor beta chains derived from one specimen sequenced in a study of shared T cell receptors in the human thymus. Using immunoSEQ multiplex PCR, the repertoire was profiled, and TCRdb retains in-frame clones only, with some absent. The sample consists of some 700,000 clones, over 75% of them appearing once. These records were also assigned to another study, of human thymus T cells.

The sample comprised thymocytes. The source of these receptors is a girl less than two years old with a congenital heart defect.

The chain uses TRBV19 and TRBJ2-1, with TRBD2 matching 8 bases. After removal of 6 bases from V and 0 bases from J, the junction contained 7 bases not matched to a gene. This CDR3 comprises 16 residues. Germline lookup yields CDR1 LNHDA and CDR2 SQIVND (reference sequence). Here the CDR3 DNA reads TGTGCCAGTAGCCCTACTAGCGGCTCCTCCTACAATGAGCAGTTCTTC. Its protein is CASSPTSGSSYNEQFF. Using reference TRBV19 and TRBJ2-1 for the parts outside the CDR3, the full variable domain is DGGITQSPKYLFRKEGQNVTLSCEQNLNHDAMYWYRQDPGQGLRLIYYSQIVNDFQKGDIAEGYSVSREKKESFPLTVTSAQKNPTAFYLCASSPTSGSSYNEQFFGPGTRLTVL.

This clone occurred a few times. The J gene is TRBJ1-4, the V gene TRBV30; no clear D. V dropped 1 base and J dropped 8 bases, with 14 bases sitting between them. CDR1 and CDR2 (germline): GTSNPN, SVGIG (reference sequence). The CDR3 loop spans 14 amino acids. CDR3 DNA: TGTGCCTGGAGTGGAGGACTCAACGGAGAAAAACTGTTTTTT. It yields the protein CAWSGGLNGEKLFF. Variable domain in full (rest from reference TRBV30 and TRBJ1-4): SQTIHQWPATLVQPVGSPLSLECTVEGTSNPNLYWYRQAAGRGLQLLFYSVGIGQISSEVPQNLSASRPQDRQFILSSKKLLLSDSGFYLCAWSGGLNGEKLFFGSGTQLSVL.

The genes are TRBV4-3 and TRBJ1-2, with TRBD1 identical over 8 bases. Germline V gene sequence: CDR1 LGHNA, CDR2 YSLEER. This CDR3 has 16 residues. Trimming at V came to 3 bases and at J to 5 bases, leaving 11 bases not matched to a gene. This chain's CDR3 is CASSHEGQGRTYGYTF. CDR3 nucleotide sequence: TGCGCCAGCAGCCACGAAGGACAGGGACGTACATATGGCTACACCTTC.

The DNA for the CDR3 is TGCGCCAGCAGCGACTCCGGGACAGGGGACCCCCGACTACGCCCCGAGCAGTACTTC. Protein: CASSDSGTGDPRLRPEQYF. The genes are TRBV5-1 and TRBJ2-7; 10 bases agree with TRBD1. The CDR3 consists of 19 residues. Germline V gives CDR1 SGHRS, CDR2 YFSETQ. Trimming cost V 4 bases and J 6 bases; bases outside gene matches: 22.

V is TRBV12-5 and J is TRBJ2-1; TRBD1 agrees at 7 bases. The V gene's germline CDR1 is LGHNT and CDR2 FRNRAP. The V gene end was trimmed by 2 bases and the J gene end by 0 bases; junction bases not matched to a gene: 7. The length of the CDR3 is 17 residues. CDR3 amino acids: CASGLPTGASSYNEQFF. CDR3 sequence (DNA): TGTGCTAGTGGTTTGCCCACAGGGGCCAGCTCCTACAATGAGCAGTTCTTC.

The J gene is TRBJ2-1, the V gene TRBV19; 8 bases are shared with TRBD2. Germline CDR1 LNHDA, CDR2 SQIVND (reference sequence). V shed 4 bases, J shed 3 bases, and the junction held 14 bases outside the gene matches. This CDR3 has 18 residues. The CDR3 loop reads CASSTHGGGRNDYNEQFF. The CDR3 DNA sequence: TGTGCCAGTAGTACCCACGGGGGGGGGCGAAATGACTACAATGAGCAGTTCTTC.

This chain connects TRBV7-2 to TRBJ2-7, with D possibly being TRBD1 (6 bases). This CDR3 spans 14 amino acids. Germline CDR1 is SGHTA and CDR2 is FQGNSA. Trimming removed 2 bases from V and 5 bases from J, with 13 bases in between. CDR3 sequence: CASSLFTGKDEQYF. CDR3 coding DNA: TGTGCCAGCAGCTTATTTACAGGGAAGGACGAGCAGTACTTC.

The chain recombines TRBV5-4 with TRBJ2-5; D might be TRBD2 (7 bases). This CDR3 is 17 amino acids long. Germline values: CDR1 SGHNT, CDR2 YYREEE (reference sequence). Trimming took off 0 bases at V and 4 bases at J, with 19 bases between the two ends. The CDR3 reads CASSLVGGPPPRETQYF. DNA of the CDR3: TGTGCCAGCAGCTTGGTCGGGGGGCCCCCCCCAAGAGAGACCCAGTACTTC.

The chain combines TRBV10-3 with TRBJ1-2; D is uncertain. V was trimmed by 4 bases and J by 2 bases, leaving 20 bases between them. The CDR3 is 17 residues long. Germline CDR1 reads ENHRY; CDR2 reads SYGVKD. CDR3 nucleotide sequence: TGTGCCATCAGTGTGGGTGTTGATCAGGAGGTGAACTATGGCTACACCTTC. Its protein product is CAISVGVDQEVNYGYTF.

The chain couples TRBV9 to TRBJ1-1; 9 bases fit TRBD1. CDR3 size: 15 residues. Trimming cost V 4 bases and J 5 bases; bases outside gene matches: 9. Germline CDR1 SGDLS, CDR2 YYNGEE. The chain's CDR3 is CASSQSRDRETEAFF. The CDR3 nucleotides are TGTGCCAGCAGCCAGTCCCGGGACAGGGAAACTGAAGCTTTCTTT. Full variable domain (outside the CDR3, taken from reference TRBV9 and TRBJ1-1): DSGVTQTPKHLITATGQRVTLRCSPRSGDLSVYWYQQSLDQGLQFLIQYYNGEERAKGNILERFSAQQFPDLHSELNLSSLELGDSALYFCASSQSRDRETEAFFGQGTRLTVV.

To note about this clone: The junction departs from germline at one end; a sequencing error may be responsible. The V gene is TRBV27, the J gene TRBJ1-1, with 8 nucleotides matching TRBD1. CDR3 length: 15 residues. Germline V gene sequence: CDR1 MNHEY, CDR2 SMNVEV (reference sequence). The CDR3 is CVSTRQGWKNTEAFF. In DNA form, the CDR3 reads TGTGTCAGCACCAGACAGGGGTGGAAGAACACTGAAGCTTTCTTT.

This chain links TRBV25-1 with TRBJ1-4, with TRBD1 identical over 7 bases. The CDR3 is 14 amino acids. Trimming took 4 bases from V and 5 from J; bases not matched to a gene: 4. Germline V gene data show CDR1 as MGHDK and CDR2 as SYGVNS. The CDR3 is CASSADRPNEKLFF. The DNA of the CDR3 is TGTGCCAGCAGTGCGGACAGGCCCAATGAAAAACTGTTTTTT.

The chain employs TRBV25-1 and TRBJ1-1; D unclear. This CDR3 is 16 amino acids long. Trimming removed 4 bases at V and 3 bases at J, with 18 bases between. In germline, CDR1 is MGHDK, CDR2 SYGVNS. The DNA of the CDR3 is TGTGCCAGCAGTGGCCCATGGGAGGACTTGGACACTGAAGCTTTCTTT. Translated: CASSGPWEDLDTEAFF.

This chain connects TRBV28 to TRBJ2-7, with D maybe TRBD1 (6 bases). CDR3 length: 14 residues. The germline CDR1 and CDR2 sequences are MDHEN and SYDVKM. V was trimmed by 6 bases and J by 6 bases, leaving 18 bases between them. CDR3 DNA sequence: TGTGCCAGCAGCGATACGGACAGTTGGGGCGAGCAGTACTTC. Translated, it gives CASSDTDSWGEQYF.

V gene TRBV4-3 combines with J gene TRBJ2-5; D not certain. Germline CDR1 and CDR2: LGHNA and YSLEER. Trimming took 4 bases from V and 5 from J, leaving 17 bases between them. The CDR3 is made up of 15 amino acids. CDR3 nucleotides: TGCGCCAGCAGCCGATGCGGTAAAGGTTCGGAGACCCAGTACTTC. Translating it yields CASSRCGKGSETQYF.

This chain connects TRBV10-2 to TRBJ1-1, with 7 nucleotides matching TRBD1. The germline CDR1 and CDR2 sequences are WSHSY and SAAADI. The CDR3 length is 11 residues. Unmatched junction bases numbered 8, after V lost 10 bases and J lost 9 bases. The chain's CDR3 is CAIYTGAQAFF. In nucleotides, the CDR3 is TGCGCCATATACACAGGGGCCCAAGCTTTCTTT.

This chain joins TRBV11-2 and TRBJ2-5, with D perhaps TRBD2 (6 bases). CDR1 is SGHAT and CDR2 is FQNNGV in the germline V gene. Trimming removed 6 bases from V and 5 bases from J, with 16 bases in between. CDR3 length equals 14 residues. The CDR3 here is CASRPTSGRETQYF. The CDR3 nucleotides read TGTGCCAGCAGGCCGACTAGTGGTCGGGAGACCCAGTACTTC.

V is TRBV4-3 and J is TRBJ2-3; 8 bases map to TRBD1. Germline assignment: CDR1 LGHNA and CDR2 YSLEER. This CDR3 contains 18 residues. Trimming cost V 4 bases and J 4 bases; bases outside gene matches: 16. CDR3 nucleotides: TGCGCCAGCAGCCGGAAGTCACCGGGACAGGTGTTCCCAGATACGCAGTATTTT. Residues: CASSRKSPGQVFPDTQYF.

This chain links TRBV4-1 with TRBJ1-6; 8 nucleotides match TRBD1. CDR1 is MGHRA and CDR2 is YSYEKL in the germline V gene. V gave up 1 base and J gave up 10 bases; unmatched junction bases: 12. This CDR3 region has 17 residues. CDR3 residues: CASSQGFPGQGVSPLHF. CDR3 nucleotide sequence: TGCGCCAGCAGCCAAGGATTCCCCGGACAGGGAGTATCACCCCTCCACTTT.

The J gene is TRBJ2-5, the V gene TRBV7-2; TRBD2 matches 10 bases. This CDR3 has 15 amino acids. V trimming: 5 bases; J trimming: 9 bases; junction bases outside the gene matches: 12. Germline lookup yields CDR1 SGHTA and CDR2 FQGNSA. In DNA form, the CDR3 reads TGTGCCAGCAGCAACATAGCGGGGGGCAGTTTGGCCCAGTACTTC. It codes for CASSNIAGGSLAQYF.

This sequence joins TRBV19 and TRBJ2-1; TRBD1 might be the D (6 bases). Per the germline V gene, CDR1 is LNHDA and CDR2 is SQIVND (reference sequence). V was shortened by 3 bases and J by 9 bases, with 12 bases between the two germline ends. CDR3 length: 13 amino acids. The CDR3 DNA is TGTGCCAGTAGTATCCAACACAGGGTTGAGCAGTTCTTC. This sequence encodes CASSIQHRVEQFF.

For this clone: This CDR3 is also generated by other DNA sequences in the sample. The V call is TRBV6-5, the J call TRBJ2-2; no firm D call. V lost 1 base and J lost 2, with 2 bases in between. Per germline, CDR1 MNHEY and CDR2 SVGAGI. The CDR3 sequence is 13 residues long. The DNA for the CDR3 is TGTGCCAGCAGTTACTTAAACACCGGGGAGCTGTTTTTT. Its protein product is CASSYLNTGELFF.

For this clone: No DNA is shown, since the ends of the CDR3 on it are uncertain; the CDR3 is the one TCRdb lists. This chain connects TRBV29-1 to TRBJ2-1; the table's D gene call, TRBD1, was not cross checked with the DNA. Per the germline V gene, CDR1 is SQVTM and CDR2 is ANQGSEA. The CDR3 totals 17 residues, both ends included. CDR3 sequence: CSYCCGTGTGGYNEQFF.

This sequence joins TRBV10-3 and TRBJ2-7, with D possibly being TRBD1 (6 bases). Trimming removed 5 bases at V and 4 bases at J, with 21 bases between. This CDR3 has 16 amino acids. The germline V gene has CDR1 ENHRY and CDR2 SYGVKD. CDR3 region: CAISRGHRFGRYEQYF. CDR3 sequence (DNA): TGTGCCATCAGTAGGGGACATAGGTTTGGAAGGTACGAGCAGTACTTC.

The CDR3 protein is CASSLRAGDSYGYTF. The CDR3, as DNA: TGTGCCAGCAGCTTAAGGGCAGGGGATAGTTATGGCTACACCTTC. The gene calls are TRBV7-2 and TRBJ1-2; tentatively, D is TRBD1 (6 bases). Trimming removed 2 bases from V and 5 bases from J, with 15 bases in between. CDR1 SGHTA and CDR2 FQGNSA come from the germline V gene. The CDR3 length is 15 residues.

V gene TRBV27 combines with J gene TRBJ1-2; tentatively, D is TRBD1 (6 bases). The CDR3 is made up of 14 amino acids. Looked up from germline, CDR1 is MNHEY and CDR2 is SMNVEV (reference sequence). V was trimmed by 6 bases and J by 2 bases, leaving 13 bases between them. CDR3 loop: CASRRTGTNYGYTF. For the CDR3, the DNA is TGTGCCAGCAGAAGAACAGGGACCAACTATGGCTACACCTTC.